This TCR beta chain was found in a study of CD8+CD57+ T cells in acquired aplastic anemia. Genomic DNA, the template, was used for profiling of the TCR beta VDJ and CDR3. Each CDR3 protein is one row after TCRdb ran MiXCR on the reads. The profile shows some 47,000 distinct CDR3 sequences, roughly 69% of them singletons. The CDR3 spans 14 residues. CDR1 and CDR2 from the germline V gene are LNHDA and SQIVND (reference sequence). Losses at the gene ends were 5 bases for V and 4 bases for J; bases not matched to a gene: 5. The gene calls are TRBV19 and TRBJ1-5; 7 bases map to TRBD1. This TCR derives from a human donor in good health, serving as a control. Sequenced sample: sorted CD4+, CD8+, or CD8+CD57+ T cells (not recorded which) from PBMCs. The CDR3 DNA is TGTGCCAGTAGTTCCGGGACAGATAATCAGCCCCAGCATTTT. It codes for CASSSGTDNQPQHF.